This paragraph covers one TCR beta chain sequence. Its target is unknown. Libraries were prepared by immunoSEQ multiplex PCR; TCRdb keeps only in-frame clonotypes and omits some of them. The sample holds roughly 40,000 clones; over 60% are singletons and the top ten take more than 0.95%. The CDR3 runs 15 residues. V shed 5 bases and J shed 2 bases, with 16 bases lying between them. Germline loops: CDR1 MNHEY, CDR2 SVGAGI. The data belong to a study of memory CD4+ T cells and cytomegalovirus serostatus. On the study more broadly: This sample comes from healthy Belgian adults, under 10 CMV seropositive, about 23 seronegative.

Overall study results and limits: The CMV-associated TCR signature appears largely within the CD4+ memory repertoire. CD4+ memory repertoires contained about two fifths of the roughly 160 reported CMV TCRbeta sequences.

Single viable CD3+CD4+CD8-CD45RO+ cells were sorted as the memory CD4+ T cells. CMV serostatus came from serum IgG against pp150, pp28, p38, p52. The clonotype comes from an adult in good health and CMV-seronegative. The sequencing sample was made of memory CD4+ T cells from blood. V and J are TRBV6-5 and TRBJ2-7; maybe TRBD2 (5 bases). This CDR3 is CASSATRKPTYEQYF. The DNA for the CDR3 is TGTGCCAGCAGTGCCACTAGAAAGCCCACCTACGAGCAGTACTTC.